This T cell receptor beta chain appears in the sequencing data of a study of shared clonotypes between healthy human individuals. Assay: immunoSEQ multiplex PCR; the TCRdb copy retains only in-frame clones and omits some. The table has over a million clones, 75% to 80% seen once. This clone was counted between two and nine times. Germline assignment: CDR1 MDHEN and CDR2 SYDVKM. V was shortened by 4 bases and J by 0 bases, with 12 bases between the two germline ends. This CDR3 region has 15 residues. The sequenced sample was memory CD4+ T cells from PBMCs. Documented subset: CD45RA-negative fraction. The sequence came from a man aged 18 to 29 in good health. Some clones in this sample may be carry-over from other donors' samples. The gene calls are TRBV28 and TRBJ1-2; possibly TRBD1 for D (5 bases). As DNA, the CDR3 is TGTGCCAGCAGTTCGCTACAGGCTACTAACTATGGCTACACCTTC. This codes for CASSSLQATNYGYTF.